The clone carrying this T cell receptor (beta chain) came up a few times. Its antigen is not known. Germline V gene data show CDR1 as MNHEY and CDR2 as SVGAGI. V shed 0 bases, J shed 5 bases, and the junction held 6 bases outside the gene matches. CDR3 length: 15 amino acids. As the method for making TCR beta libraries, quantitative 5'-RACE with molecular barcodes was used. MiXCR was run by TCRdb on the 5' RACE reads, yielding one entry per CDR3 protein. This sample has roughly 440,000 distinct CDR3 sequences, with roughly 17% found just once. This sample is drawn from a study of CD8 T cells in ankylosing spondylitis. Regarding the study as a whole: Clones tied to disease were said to be significantly enriched in matched ankylosing spondylitis synovial fluid. It appeared that ankylosing spondylitis blood was characterized by a TCR beta motif of several highly homologous variants. Certain motif variants had earlier been reported in reactive arthritis synovial fluid and blood.

Sample: blood, either unsorted or a sorted T cell fraction (not recorded which). V usage is TRBV6-5 and J usage is TRBJ1-1, with 7 bases lining up with TRBD1. This receptor was taken from a male donor with ankylosing spondylitis. The CDR3 bases are TGTGCCAGCAGTTACTCGCGACAGGGACGGACTGAAGCTTTCTTT. This encodes CASSYSRQGRTEAFF.